Presented here are 10 T cell receptor beta chains from one specimen sequenced in a study of T cells after yellow fever vaccination (dated by TCRdb to between 2018 and 2021). The library came from 5' RACE. These reads were obtained on an Illumina NovaSeq 6000. Using fastp trimming at Q25 and MiXCR clonotype assembly, TCRdb reanalyzed the public sequencing data and kept in-frame beta chains. Each CDR3 protein appears once, grouped with its most common genes and DNA. Here the sample has 200,000 to 300,000 distinct CDR3 sequences; 3.6% occur a single time. The biggest ten clones account for approximately 18% of the sample. The sample's treatment or condition label is to be understood as: live attenuated yellow fever vaccine strain. The sequencing here drew on PBMCs, taken 15 days after the yellow fever booster vaccination. The receptors derive from a man younger than 30 who received the YFV17D yellow fever vaccine.

This clonotype was found many times. The chain couples TRBV4-2 to TRBJ1-1, with D unresolved. The CDR3 spans 17 residues. Germline values: CDR1 LGHNA, CDR2 YNFKEQ. Between the trimmed V and J ends, which lost 0 bases and 0 bases, there was a span of 14 bases. The CDR3 loop reads CASSQDPLSLLNTEAFF. CDR3 sequence (DNA): TGTGCCAGCAGCCAAGATCCTTTGTCCTTATTGAACACTGAAGCTTTCTTT.

In this sample, this clonotype turned up a few times. The chain uses TRBV12-3 or TRBV12-4 and TRBJ2-5, with D unclear. Trimming removed 6 bases from V and 5 bases from J, with 16 bases in between. CDR3 length: 14 amino acids. Here the CDR3 DNA reads TGTGCCAGCAGGGATGGGCCCTCGGTGGAGACCCAGTACTTC. Residues: CASRDGPSVETQYF.

This clonotype was counted at least ten times. The J gene is TRBJ1-1, the V gene TRBV30, with D possibly matching TRBD1 (5 bases). V lost 2 bases, J lost 7 bases, and 8 bases lay in between. The CDR3 is 11 residues long. Germline CDR1 reads GTSNPN; CDR2 reads SVGIG (reference sequence). CDR3 nucleotide sequence: TGTGCCTGGAGTTTCGACAGTGAAGCTTTCTTT. Protein: CAWSFDSEAFF. The full variable domain, completed using reference TRBV30 and TRBJ1-1, is SQTIHQWPATLVQPVGSPLSLECTVEGTSNPNLYWYRQAAGRGLQLLFYSVGIGQISSEVPQNLSASRPQDRQFILSSKKLLLSDSGFYLCAWSFDSEAFFGQGTRLTVV.

At least ten counts were recorded for this clonotype. This chain connects TRBV10-3 to TRBJ2-7, with D maybe TRBD2 (5 bases). CDR1 ENHRY and CDR2 SYGVKD come from the germline V gene. V lost 0 bases to trimming and J lost 3 bases, with 6 bases between them. This CDR3 is built from 13 residues. The CDR3 reads CAISESGSYEQYV. The CDR3 DNA is TGTGCCATCAGTGAGTCGGGGAGCTACGAGCAGTACGTC.

V gene TRBV2 combines with J gene TRBJ2-7; 7 bases match TRBD2. Germline V gene data show CDR1 as SNHLY and CDR2 as FYNNEI. The CDR3 spans 16 residues. Germline trimming cut 3 bases from V and 2 bases from J; bases unmatched to any gene: 10. The CDR3: CASSDGREPEPYEQYV. Here the CDR3 DNA reads TGTGCCAGCAGTGATGGGAGGGAGCCGGAGCCCTACGAGCAGTACGTC.

This clonotype was counted ten times or more. This chain connects TRBV6-5 to TRBJ1-2; a weak D match, TRBD1 (5 bases). This CDR3 spans 15 amino acids. With 4 bases removed from V and 0 bases from J, the gap between germline ends came to 12 bases. Per germline, CDR1 MNHEY and CDR2 SVGAGI. The CDR3 sequence: CASSWGAEANYGYTF. In DNA form, the CDR3 reads TGTGCCAGCAGTTGGGGCGCGGAAGCTAACTATGGCTACACCTTC.

This clonotype has at least ten counts. The CDR3 nucleotides read TGTGCCAGCAGTCCGGGACTAGAAATTTTGAGCTCCTACAATGAGCAGTTCTTC. This codes for CASSPGLEILSSYNEQFF. The chain is built from TRBV12-3 or TRBV12-4 and TRBJ2-1; TRBD2 matches 8 bases. V lost 5 bases, J lost 0 bases, and 12 bases stayed unmatched. This CDR3 spans 18 amino acids.

This clonotype showed up many times. J is TRBJ2-5 and V is TRBV24-1; D is undetermined. The ends were cut back, 3 bases at V and 5 bases at J, with 9 bases in the middle. The length of the CDR3 is 13 residues. Germline values: CDR1 KGHDR, CDR2 SFDVKD. CDR3: CATSDPAGETQYF. CDR3 nucleotides: TGTGCCACCAGTGATCCGGCTGGGGAGACCCAGTACTTC.

There are many counts of this clonotype. The chain is built from TRBV4-3 and TRBJ2-2, with D perhaps given as TRBD1 or TRBD2 (5 bases each). Germline values: CDR1 LGHNA, CDR2 YSLEER. The CDR3 loop spans 14 amino acids. The V end was cut by 4 bases, the J end by 6 bases, with 12 bases between. The CDR3 sequence: CASSLHRGPGELFF. Written as DNA, the CDR3 is TGCGCCAGCAGCCTTCACCGGGGACCCGGGGAGCTGTTTTTT.

This clonotype was seen at least ten times. The chain has TRBV10-3 and TRBJ2-4, with 9 bases matching TRBD1. Germline V gene lookup returns CDR1 ENHRY and CDR2 SYGVKD. The CDR3 contains 16 residues. V gave up 5 bases and J gave up 1 base; unmatched junction bases: 6. CDR3 nucleotides: TGTGCCATCAGTCAACAGGGGGCTGGCGCCAAAAACATTCAGTACTTC. This sequence encodes CAISQQGAGAKNIQYF.